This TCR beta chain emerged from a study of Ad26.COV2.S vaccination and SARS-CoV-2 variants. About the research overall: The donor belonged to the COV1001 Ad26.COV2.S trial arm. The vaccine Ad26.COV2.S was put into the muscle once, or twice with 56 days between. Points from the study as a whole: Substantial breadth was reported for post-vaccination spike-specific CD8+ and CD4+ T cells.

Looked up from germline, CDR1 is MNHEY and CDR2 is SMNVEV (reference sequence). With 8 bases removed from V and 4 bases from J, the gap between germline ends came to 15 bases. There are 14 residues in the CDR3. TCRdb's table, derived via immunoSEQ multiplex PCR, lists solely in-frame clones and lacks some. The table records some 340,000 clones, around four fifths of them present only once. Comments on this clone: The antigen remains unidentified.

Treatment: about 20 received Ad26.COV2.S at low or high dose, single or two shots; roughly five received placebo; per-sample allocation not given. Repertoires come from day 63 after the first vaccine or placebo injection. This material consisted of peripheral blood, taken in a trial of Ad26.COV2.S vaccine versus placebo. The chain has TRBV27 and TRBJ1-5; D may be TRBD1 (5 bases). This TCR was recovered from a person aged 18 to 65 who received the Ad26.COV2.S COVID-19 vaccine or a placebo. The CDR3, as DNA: TGTGCCAGCGCCCTTGAGGGGTGGAATCAGCCCCAGCATTTT. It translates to CASALEGWNQPQHF.